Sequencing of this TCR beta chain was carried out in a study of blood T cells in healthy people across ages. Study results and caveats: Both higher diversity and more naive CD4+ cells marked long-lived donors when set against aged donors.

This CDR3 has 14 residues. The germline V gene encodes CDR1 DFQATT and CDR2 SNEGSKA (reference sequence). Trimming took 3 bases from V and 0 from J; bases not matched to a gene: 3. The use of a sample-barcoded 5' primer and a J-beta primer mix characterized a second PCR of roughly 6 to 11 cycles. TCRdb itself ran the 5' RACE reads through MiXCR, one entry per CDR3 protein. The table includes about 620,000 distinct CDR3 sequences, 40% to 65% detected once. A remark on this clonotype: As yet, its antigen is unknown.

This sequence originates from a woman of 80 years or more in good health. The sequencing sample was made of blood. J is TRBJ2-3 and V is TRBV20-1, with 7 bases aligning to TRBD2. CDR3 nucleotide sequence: TGCAGTGCTAGGGAGCGGGGCAGCACAGATACGCAGTATTTT. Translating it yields CSARERGSTDTQYF.